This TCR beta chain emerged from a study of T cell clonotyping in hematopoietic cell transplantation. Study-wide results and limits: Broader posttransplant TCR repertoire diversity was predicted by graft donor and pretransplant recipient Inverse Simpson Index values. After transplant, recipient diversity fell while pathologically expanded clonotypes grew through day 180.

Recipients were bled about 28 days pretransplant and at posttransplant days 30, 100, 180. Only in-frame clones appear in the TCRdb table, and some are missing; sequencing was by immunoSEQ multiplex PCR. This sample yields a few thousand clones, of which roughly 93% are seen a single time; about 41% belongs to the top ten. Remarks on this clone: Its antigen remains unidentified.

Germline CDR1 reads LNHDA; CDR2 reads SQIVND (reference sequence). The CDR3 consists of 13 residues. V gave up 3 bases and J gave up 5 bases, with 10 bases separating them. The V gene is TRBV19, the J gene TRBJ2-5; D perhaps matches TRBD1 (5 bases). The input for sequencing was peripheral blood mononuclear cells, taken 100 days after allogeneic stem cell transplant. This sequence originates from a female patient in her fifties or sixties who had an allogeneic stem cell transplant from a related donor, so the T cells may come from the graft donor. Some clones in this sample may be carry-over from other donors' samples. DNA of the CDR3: TGTGCCAGTAGTATTCAGGGCGTCGAGACCCAGTACTTC. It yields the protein CASSIQGVETQYF.